What follows are 21 T cell receptor beta chains derived from one specimen sequenced in a study of chemoradiotherapy in HPV16-positive cancers. TCRdb's copy holds only in-frame clones and misses some; the assay was immunoSEQ multiplex PCR. This sample has roughly 8,400 clones, with less than 75% found just once. The sample was tumor tissue, taken from a patient who underwent chemoradiotherapy. The receptor source for this set is a human donor with HPV-associated anogenital cancer.

This clone has only a few counts. The chain joins TRBV5-6 to TRBJ2-5; 13 bases agree with TRBD2. J gave up 7 bases and V 4 bases, and 10 bases lay outside the gene matches. This CDR3 contains 16 residues. Germline lookup yields CDR1 SGHDT and CDR2 YYEEEE. The CDR3 DNA sequence: TGTGCCAGCAGCCATTTCGAGACTAGCGGGGGGCGGACCCAGTACTTC. As protein: CASSHFETSGGRTQYF.

This clone was recorded a few times. The V and J genes are TRBV18 and TRBJ1-3; no clear D gene. The CDR3 runs to 16 residues. Trimming took 6 bases from V and 4 from J, leaving 19 bases between them. The germline V gene encodes CDR1 KGHSH and CDR2 LQKENI. The CDR3 coding sequence is TGTGCCAGCTCCCCGTCGAGTAGGGCAGACGGAAACACCATATATTTT. This translates into CASSPSSRADGNTIYF.

This clone was picked up a small number of times. This chain joins TRBV4-1 and TRBJ2-4, with D tentatively TRBD2 (6 bases). The CDR3 consists of 16 residues. From germline, CDR1 is MGHRA and CDR2 YSYEKL. V gave up 4 bases and J gave up 0 bases, with 13 bases separating them. CDR3 loop: CASSPGDGLAKNIQYF. The CDR3 DNA follows: TGCGCCAGCAGCCCGGGGGACGGGTTAGCCAAAAACATTCAGTACTTC.

In this sample, this clone turned up a few times. The chain joins TRBV27 to TRBJ2-2; 9 positions agree with TRBD2. CDR1 and CDR2 (germline): MNHEY, SMNVEV (reference sequence). Trimming at V came to 0 bases and at J to 10 bases, leaving 6 bases not matched to a gene. This CDR3 is built from 15 residues. The CDR3 protein is CASSLSVSGGPELFF. CDR3 nucleotides: TGTGCCAGCAGTTTATCGGTTAGCGGGGGACCGGAGCTGTTTTTT.

This clone has only a few counts. The chain has TRBV7-2 and TRBJ1-2; D gene unclear. The CDR3 contains 11 residues. The germline gives CDR1 SGHTA, CDR2 FQGNSA. V was trimmed by 5 bases and J by 8 bases, leaving 9 bases between them. CDR3 nucleotide sequence: TGTGCCAGCAGCCATATAGAGGGCTACACCTTC. Translated: CASSHIEGYTF.

The chain recombines TRBV2 with TRBJ1-2, with 9 positions matching TRBD1. The CDR3 runs 14 residues. Germline values: CDR1 SNHLY, CDR2 FYNNEI. V was pared by 5 bases and J by 3 bases, with 4 bases of the junction left unmatched. The CDR3 sequence is CASSPDRGYYGYTF. The CDR3 DNA follows: TGTGCCAGCAGTCCGGACAGGGGCTACTATGGCTACACCTTC.

The CDR3 protein is CASTAGQSSGNTIYF. The CDR3 DNA sequence: TGCGCCAGCACTGCGGGCCAAAGCTCTGGAAACACCATATATTTT. The chain employs TRBV5-1 and TRBJ1-3; D gene ambiguous. CDR1 is SGHRS, CDR2 YFSETQ, per germline. The CDR3 is made up of 15 amino acids. The V gene lost 6 bases and the J gene lost 0 bases, with 13 bases spanning the gap.

This chain links TRBV5-4 with TRBJ2-7; 10 bases line up with TRBD2. There are 13 residues in the CDR3. With V trimmed by 5 bases and J by 7 bases, 6 bases remained unmatched. Per germline, CDR1 SGHNT and CDR2 YYREEE (reference sequence). The CDR3 protein is CASRRAGGWEQYF. The CDR3 region has the DNA TGTGCCAGCAGACGAGCGGGGGGGTGGGAGCAGTACTTC. The variable domain in full, completed from reference TRBV5-4 and TRBJ2-7, reads ETGVTQSPTHLIKTRGQQVTLRCSSQSGHNTVSWYQQALGQGPQFIFQYYREEENGRGNFPPRFSGLQFPNYSSELNVNALELDDSALYLCASRRAGGWEQYFGPGTRLTVT.

The rearrangement links TRBV7-9 to TRBJ2-3; D not resolved. This CDR3 comprises 12 residues. V was shortened by 5 bases and J by 7 bases, with 10 bases between the two germline ends. The germline gives CDR1 SEHNR, CDR2 FQNEAQ (reference sequence). The CDR3 DNA is TGTGCCAGCAGCCGGGCCGTAAATACGCAGTATTTT. Translated, it gives CASSRAVNTQYF.

J is TRBJ2-5 and V is TRBV5-1, with 12 bases matching TRBD1. The ends lost 3 bases at V and 4 bases at J; junction bases unmatched: 4. Germline V gene lookup returns CDR1 SGHRS and CDR2 YFSETQ. The CDR3 is 15 residues long. DNA for the CDR3: TGCGCCAGCAGCTGGGACAGGGGGCGTGGAGAGACCCAGTACTTC. This gives the protein CASSWDRGRGETQYF.

The CDR3 DNA is TGTGCCACCCGACAGGGATACAATGAGCAGTTCTTC. Protein sequence: CATRQGYNEQFF. This sequence joins TRBV27 and TRBJ2-1, with TRBD1 matching 7 bases. The V gene end was trimmed by 10 bases and the J gene end by 4 bases; junction bases not matched to a gene: 4. Germline lookup yields CDR1 MNHEY and CDR2 SMNVEV (reference sequence). CDR3 length: 12 amino acids.

V is TRBV30 and J is TRBJ1-1; D may be TRBD1 (6 bases). The ends were cut back, 1 base at V and 7 bases at J, with 10 bases in the middle. The CDR3 is 12 residues long. Germline loops: CDR1 GTSNPN, CDR2 SVGIG (reference sequence). The CDR3 sequence is CAWSGGLGEAFF. The CDR3 nucleotides read TGTGCCTGGAGTGGGGGGCTGGGTGAAGCTTTCTTT.

The rearrangement links TRBV7-9 to TRBJ1-4; perhaps TRBD1 as D (5 bases). The V end was cut by 5 bases, the J end by 0 bases, with 10 bases between. From germline, CDR1 is SEHNR and CDR2 FQNEAQ (reference sequence). CDR3 length: 15 residues. The CDR3 DNA reads TGTGCCAGCAGCATGGGGCCTGCAACTAATGAAAAACTGTTTTTT. Its protein is CASSMGPATNEKLFF.

This clone occurred once. The chain carries TRBV7-6 and TRBJ1-3, with no clear D. The V and J ends lost 4 bases and 4 bases respectively, with 11 bases between them. Looked up from germline, CDR1 is SGHVS and CDR2 is FNYEAQ. This CDR3 contains 14 residues. CDR3 sequence: CASSSETDGNTIYF. As DNA, the CDR3 is TGTGCCAGCAGCTCAGAAACCGACGGAAACACCATATATTTT.

V is TRBV6-5 and J is TRBJ1-6, with D perhaps matching TRBD1 (6 bases). This CDR3 is 14 amino acids long. The V and J ends lost 5 bases and 6 bases respectively, with 11 bases between them. Germline lookup yields CDR1 MNHEY and CDR2 SVGAGI. DNA for the CDR3: TGTGCCAGCAGTACTTTACAGGGTAATTCACCCCTCCACTTT. Translation: CASSTLQGNSPLHF.

The genes are TRBV6-5 and TRBJ2-3, with a tentative D call TRBD1 (6 bases). Germline loops: CDR1 MNHEY, CDR2 SVGAGI. V was clipped by 6 bases and J by 0 bases, with 13 bases between them. The CDR3 runs 15 residues. The CDR3 loop is CASSADRPSTDTQYF. CDR3 coding DNA: TGTGCCAGCAGCGCTGACAGGCCTAGCACAGATACGCAGTATTTT.

This sequence joins TRBV6-6 and TRBJ1-1; no reliable D call. The CDR3 has 14 amino acids. Germline V gene data show CDR1 as MNHNY and CDR2 as SVGAGI (reference sequence). Trimming shortened V by 7 bases and J by 0 bases, and 12 bases separated the two germline ends. The CDR3 DNA reads as TGTGCCAGCATGGATGAACAGTTGAACACTGAAGCTTTCTTT. It encodes CASMDEQLNTEAFF.

This clone was seen a few times. The chain employs TRBV19 and TRBJ2-2; D gene uncertain. V was cut by 1 base and J by 7 bases, with 4 bases left in between. The CDR3 has 12 amino acids. Per the germline V gene, CDR1 is LNHDA and CDR2 is SQIVND (reference sequence). As DNA, the CDR3 is TGTGCCAGTAGTATAGGTGGCGGGGAGCTGTTTTTT. Its protein is CASSIGGGELFF.

This chain connects TRBV5-1 to TRBJ2-5; 9 bases line up with TRBD1. Germline CDR1 reads SGHRS; CDR2 reads YFSETQ. The CDR3 length is 14 residues. V trimming: 4 bases; J trimming: 7 bases; junction bases outside the gene matches: 8. The CDR3 loop is CASSPPGTGMTQYF. The CDR3 nucleotides are TGCGCCAGCAGCCCACCTGGGACAGGGATGACCCAGTACTTC.

The gene calls are TRBV28 and TRBJ2-7; 10 bases are shared with TRBD1. The germline V gene has CDR1 MDHEN and CDR2 SYDVKM. V lost 10 bases to trimming and J lost 5 bases; unmatched junction nucleotides: 11. The CDR3 runs to 14 residues. The CDR3: CATTSGQGTDEQYF. The CDR3, as DNA: TGTGCCACCACCTCGGGACAGGGGACCGACGAGCAGTACTTC.

V and J are TRBV27 and TRBJ2-7; 11 bases are shared with TRBD2. Per the germline V gene, CDR1 is MNHEY and CDR2 is SMNVEV (reference sequence). With 4 bases clipped from V and 3 bases from J, the junction kept 8 bases outside the gene matches. This CDR3 is 16 amino acids long. The CDR3 DNA reads as TGTGCCAGCAGTTCTATGACTAGCGGGAAGAACTACGAGCAGTACTTC. Translated: CASSSMTSGKNYEQYF.